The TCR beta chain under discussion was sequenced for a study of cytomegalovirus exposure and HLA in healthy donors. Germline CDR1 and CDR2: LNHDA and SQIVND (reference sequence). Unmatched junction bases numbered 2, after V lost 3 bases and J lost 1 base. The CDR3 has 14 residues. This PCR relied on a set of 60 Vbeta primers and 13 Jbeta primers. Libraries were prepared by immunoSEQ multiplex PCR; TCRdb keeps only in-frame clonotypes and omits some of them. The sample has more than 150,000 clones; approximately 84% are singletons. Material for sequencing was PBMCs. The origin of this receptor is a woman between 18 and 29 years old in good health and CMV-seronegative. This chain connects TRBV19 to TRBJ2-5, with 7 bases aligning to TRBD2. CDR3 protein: CASSIWGGQETQYF. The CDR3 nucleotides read TGTGCCAGTAGTATTTGGGGGGGCCAAGAGACCCAGTACTTC.